This T cell receptor (beta chain) was sequenced during a study of blood T cell repertoires in COVID-19. Across the whole study: Samples representing acute and convalescent COVID-19 were sourced from the United States, Italy and Spain.

Researchers sorted participants into cohorts using their self-reported clinical history. Recovery among Cohort 3 donors was established by two negative PCRs, clearance, or symptom resolution. The CDR3 extends over 15 amino acids. V shed 4 bases and J 4 bases; nucleotides not matched to a gene: 5. Germline CDR1 is MNHEY and CDR2 is SMNVEV (reference sequence). As processed by the authors: Researchers report that nucleated cell counts were estimated from reference gene primer amplification. The assay was immunoSEQ multiplex PCR, and TCRdb's table has in-frame clones only and misses some. The DNA gave D and trimming, while V, J and clone size come from that table. Among some 270,000 clones listed, 85% to 90% were seen once.

The specimen was PBMCs or T cells enriched from blood (not recorded which). This TCR was sampled from a woman aged 60-75 years who had recovered from COVID-19. This chain joins TRBV27 and TRBJ1-5; 9 nucleotides agree with TRBD1. As DNA, the CDR3 is TGTGCCAGCAGTTCCGGGACAGGGAGGAATCAGCCCCAGCATTTT. This codes for CASSSGTGRNQPQHF.